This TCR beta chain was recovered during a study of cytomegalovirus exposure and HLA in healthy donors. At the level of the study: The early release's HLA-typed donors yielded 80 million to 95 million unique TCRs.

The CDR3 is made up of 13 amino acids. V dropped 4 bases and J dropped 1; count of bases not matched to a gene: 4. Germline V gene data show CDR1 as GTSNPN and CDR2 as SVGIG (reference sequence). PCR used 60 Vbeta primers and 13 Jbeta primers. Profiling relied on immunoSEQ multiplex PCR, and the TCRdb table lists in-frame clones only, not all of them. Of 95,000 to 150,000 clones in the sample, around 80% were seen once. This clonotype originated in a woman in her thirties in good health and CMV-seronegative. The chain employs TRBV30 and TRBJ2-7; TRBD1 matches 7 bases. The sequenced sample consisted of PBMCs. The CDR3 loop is CAWTPGQSYEQYF. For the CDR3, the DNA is TGTGCCTGGACTCCGGGACAGTCCTACGAGCAGTACTTC.